One and the same sample provided the 32 T cell receptor beta chains below, sequenced in a study of blood T cell repertoires in COVID-19. TCRdb's copy holds only in-frame clones and misses some; the assay was immunoSEQ multiplex PCR. This sample yields a few hundred thousand clones, of which 87% are seen a single time; about 9.3% belongs to the top ten. Sequenced input: PBMCs or T cells enriched from blood (not recorded which). The receptors shown here come from a man between 18 and 29 years old with acute COVID-19.

J is TRBJ2-7 and V is TRBV2; maybe TRBD1 (6 bases). Germline CDR1 and CDR2: SNHLY and FYNNEI. This CDR3 region has 12 residues. V was shortened by 6 bases and J by 6 bases, with 12 bases between the two germline ends. The CDR3 DNA is TGTGCCAGCAGCTCCGGGACATCCGAGCAGTACTTC. This gives the protein CASSSGTSEQYF.

V gene TRBV11-2 combines with J gene TRBJ2-7, with D possibly TRBD2 on 5 matching bases. CDR3 length: 15 amino acids. CDR1 SGHAT and CDR2 FQNNGV come from the germline V gene. Deletions cut 5 bases from V and 0 bases from J, with 14 bases between. CDR3 region: CASSPVAGSSYEQYF. The CDR3 DNA sequence: TGTGCCAGCAGCCCCGTGGCGGGTAGCTCCTACGAGCAGTACTTC.

The rearrangement uses TRBV6-5 and TRBJ1-1; unclear D gene. Germline V gene data show CDR1 as MNHEY and CDR2 as SVGAGI. This CDR3 has 14 residues. V gave up 8 bases and J gave up 0 bases, with 13 bases separating them. The CDR3 is CASRQLTLNTEAFF. The DNA for the CDR3 is TGTGCCAGCCGACAACTTACCTTGAACACTGAAGCTTTCTTT.

V and J are TRBV24-1 and TRBJ1-2; D is possibly TRBD1 (6 bases). The CDR3 is 12 amino acids. Germline-derived CDR1 and CDR2 are KGHDR and SFDVKD. Deletions cut 0 bases from V and 10 bases from J, with 8 bases between. CDR3 region: CATSDLTGPYTF. The CDR3 nucleotides are TGTGCCACCAGTGATTTGACAGGGCCCTACACCTTC.

V gene TRBV28 combines with J gene TRBJ2-7, with a weak D call TRBD1 (5 bases). CDR3 length equals 15 residues. Trimming took off 4 bases at V and 5 bases at J, with 18 bases between the two ends. Per the germline V gene, CDR1 is MDHEN and CDR2 is SYDVKM. The DNA for the CDR3 is TGTGCCAGCAGTTCCCAGGGCCCCCTGGCCCACGAGCAGTACTTC. Translated, it gives CASSSQGPLAHEQYF.

This chain joins TRBV3-1 (or the pseudogene TRBV3-2) and TRBJ1-2; D not resolved. Germline CDR1 and CDR2: LGHDT and YNNKEL (reference sequence). The CDR3 sequence is 15 residues long. V was trimmed by 5 bases and J by 4 bases, leaving 17 bases between them. CDR3 DNA sequence: TGTGCCAGCAGCTCCCTAGCAGACCTCGTCTATGGCTACACCTTC. This codes for CASSSLADLVYGYTF.

This clone was counted a few times. As DNA, the CDR3 is TGTGCCAGCAGTTTACAGAACTATGGCTACACCTTC. Amino acid sequence: CASSLQNYGYTF. The chain uses TRBV12-3 or TRBV12-4 and TRBJ1-2; D remains unclear. CDR3 size: 12 residues. Trimming cost V 2 bases and J 2 bases, with 3 bases left between them.

This chain links TRBV29-1 with TRBJ2-7; D might be TRBD1 (6 bases). Trimming cost V 6 bases and J 7 bases, with 13 bases left between them. From germline, CDR1 is SQVTM and CDR2 ANQGSEA. The CDR3 sequence is 11 residues long. As DNA, the CDR3 is TGCAGCGTGATGGCTAGGGGGGAGCAGTACTTC. Its translation is CSVMARGEQYF.

The genes are TRBV7-3 and TRBJ2-1; 12 nucleotides line up with TRBD2. The CDR3 covers 18 residues. Germline V lookup: CDR1 SGHTA, CDR2 FQGTGA. The V segment lost 1 base and the J segment 0 bases; nucleotides outside the gene matches: 4. The CDR3 DNA reads TGTGCCAGCAGCTTAATACTAGCGGGAGGCAGCTCCTACAATGAGCAGTTCTTC. Amino acids: CASSLILAGGSSYNEQFF. Full variable domain (outside the CDR3, taken from reference TRBV7-3 and TRBJ2-1): GAGVSQTPSNKVTEKGKYVELRCDPISGHTALYWYRQSLGQGPEFLIYFQGTGAADDSGLPNDRFFAVRPEGSVSTLKIQRTERGDSAVYLCASSLILAGGSSYNEQFFGPGTRLTVL.

The chain couples TRBV10-3 to TRBJ1-5, with 10 bases aligning to TRBD1. V lost 4 bases to trimming and J lost 0 bases; unmatched junction nucleotides: 6. Germline assignment: CDR1 ENHRY and CDR2 SYGVKD. This CDR3 spans 17 amino acids. The CDR3 is CAISAGTGVYSNQPQHF. The CDR3 DNA sequence: TGTGCCATCAGTGCCGGGACAGGGGTTTATAGCAATCAGCCCCAGCATTTT.

This chain uses TRBV5-6 with TRBJ1-2; TRBD1 is a possible D gene (6 bases). The CDR3 is 12 amino acids. Germline CDR1 is SGHDT and CDR2 is YYEEEE. The ends were cut back, 1 base at V and 6 bases at J, with 7 bases in the middle. The CDR3 is CASSLNRDGYTF. The CDR3 DNA reads TGTGCCAGCAGCTTGAACAGGGATGGCTACACCTTC.

The genes are TRBV29-1 and TRBJ2-7; D possibly corresponds to TRBD2 (5 bases). Trimming took off 0 bases at V and 2 bases at J, with 14 bases between the two ends. The CDR3 is 15 residues long. Germline CDR1 reads SQVTM; CDR2 reads ANQGSEA. CDR3 DNA: TGCAGCGTTGAAGATCCCCGAGGGAAAACCTACGAGCAGTACTTC. Protein sequence: CSVEDPRGKTYEQYF.

The chain combines TRBV29-1 with TRBJ2-2, with 9 bases aligning to TRBD1. CDR1 SQVTM and CDR2 ANQGSEA come from the germline V gene. This CDR3 region has 14 residues. Trimming removed 5 bases from V and 0 bases from J; junction bases left unmatched: 1. CDR3 DNA: TGCAGCGTTAGACAGGGGGCGAACACCGGGGAGCTGTTTTTT. The encoded protein is CSVRQGANTGELFF.

The chain has TRBV5-1 and TRBJ2-2; 9 positions match TRBD2. CDR1 and CDR2 (germline): SGHRS, YFSETQ. The CDR3 sequence is 17 residues long. V was clipped by 0 bases and J by 4 bases; unmatched bases: 7. Written as DNA, the CDR3 is TGCGCCAGCAGCTTGGGACCTAGCGGGACGATCACCGGGGAGCTGTTTTTT. Encoded protein: CASSLGPSGTITGELFF.

This clone was counted only a few times. The chain is built from TRBV28 and TRBJ1-5; 10 positions match TRBD1. The V gene end was trimmed by 8 bases and the J gene end by 3 bases; junction bases not matched to a gene: 13. This CDR3 spans 17 amino acids. Germline V gives CDR1 MDHEN, CDR2 SYDVKM. In nucleotides, the CDR3 is TGTGCCAGCCTTGGGACAGGGGCCCCCCCTCTCAATCAGCCCCAGCATTTT. Its translation is CASLGTGAPPLNQPQHF.

The rearrangement uses TRBV27 and TRBJ2-1, with unresolved D. The CDR3 consists of 15 residues. With 4 bases removed from V and 0 bases from J, the gap between germline ends came to 10 bases. Germline V gene data show CDR1 as MNHEY and CDR2 as SMNVEV (reference sequence). CDR3 coding DNA: TGTGCCAGCAGTTCGACACCGACCTCCTACAATGAGCAGTTCTTC. Amino acids: CASSSTPTSYNEQFF.

This chain uses TRBV18 with TRBJ2-7, with 7 bases that match TRBD1. The CDR3 covers 14 residues. V gave up 4 bases and J gave up 5 bases; unmatched junction bases: 8. Germline loops: CDR1 KGHSH, CDR2 LQKENI. As DNA, the CDR3 is TGTGCCAGCTCACTAGGGACAGCCCGGGACGAGCAGTACTTC. This encodes CASSLGTARDEQYF.

The chain couples TRBV13 to TRBJ2-7; 9 nucleotides line up with TRBD2. This CDR3 is 15 amino acids long. Germline CDR1 and CDR2: PRHDT and FYEKMQ (reference sequence). V lost 0 bases, J lost 7 bases, and 7 bases stayed unmatched. The CDR3 bases are TGTGCCAGCAGCTTAGGCAAGGGACTAGCAGAAGAGCAGTACTTC. Translated: CASSLGKGLAEEQYF.

This clone was seen a single time. The chain joins TRBV27 to TRBJ2-7; 9 nucleotides align to TRBD1. The CDR3 runs to 14 residues. Germline V lookup: CDR1 MNHEY, CDR2 SMNVEV (reference sequence). Trimming removed 8 bases from V and 3 bases from J; junction bases left unmatched: 8. CDR3 residues: CASALGQGHYEQYF. Here the CDR3 DNA reads TGTGCCAGCGCACTGGGACAGGGACACTACGAGCAGTACTTC.

V gene TRBV27 combines with J gene TRBJ2-7; 8 bases map to TRBD1. Unmatched junction bases numbered 6, after V lost 5 bases and J lost 6 bases. This CDR3 comprises 13 residues. The germline V gene has CDR1 MNHEY and CDR2 SMNVEV (reference sequence). DNA of the CDR3: TGTGCCAGCAGTATCGGACAGGGACCCGAGCAGTACTTC. It specifies CASSIGQGPEQYF.

The chain combines TRBV5-1 with TRBJ2-1, with 12 nucleotides matching TRBD2. The CDR3 is 16 amino acids. V was pared by 0 bases and J by 8 bases, with 6 bases of the junction left unmatched. Germline values: CDR1 SGHRS, CDR2 YFSETQ. The CDR3 DNA sequence: TGCGCCAGCAGCTTGGGAAGACTAGCGGGAGAGGATGAGCAGTTCTTC. Amino acids: CASSLGRLAGEDEQFF.

This chain uses TRBV2 with TRBJ2-7, with D uncertain. The CDR3 is made up of 13 amino acids. Trimming pared 4 bases from V and 3 bases from J, leaving 10 bases between. Germline-derived CDR1 and CDR2 are SNHLY and FYNNEI. The CDR3 bases are TGTGCCAGCAGTGGGCTAGTTAGCTACGAGCAGTACTTC. Residues: CASSGLVSYEQYF.

The chain uses TRBV19 and TRBJ2-1; TRBD2 matches at 7 bases. The germline CDR1 and CDR2 sequences are LNHDA and SQIVND (reference sequence). The junction had 11 bases not matched to a gene; V was cut back by 7 bases and J by 5 bases. This CDR3 has 15 residues. The CDR3 spells CASTSEASGHNEQFF. The CDR3 DNA reads TGTGCCAGTACCTCCGAGGCTAGCGGCCACAATGAGCAGTTCTTC.

The chain has TRBV23-1 and TRBJ2-5, with D possibly TRBD2 on 6 matching bases. TRBV23-1 is labeled an ORF, and its function is uncertain. CDR3 length: 18 amino acids. V was shortened by 2 bases and J by 5 bases, with 24 bases between the two germline ends. The chain's CDR3 is CASSQTRRQEGLLETQYF. CDR3 bases: TGCGCCAGCAGTCAAACGCGTAGGCAGGAGGGTTTGCTGGAGACCCAGTACTTC.

The chain is built from TRBV7-9 and TRBJ2-3; 7 nucleotides line up with TRBD2. CDR3 size: 16 residues. Germline V gene sequence: CDR1 SEHNR, CDR2 FQNEAQ (reference sequence). Trimming took 1 base from V and 1 from J; bases not matched to a gene: 5. In nucleotides, the CDR3 is TGTGCCAGCAGCTTAGGGGGCGGGAGAGGCACAGATACGCAGTATTTT. Translation: CASSLGGGRGTDTQYF.

This chain links TRBV4-1 with TRBJ1-5, with D tentatively TRBD1 (5 bases). Trimming stripped 5 bases from V and 7 bases from J, with 18 bases between. Germline-derived CDR1 and CDR2 are MGHRA and YSYEKL. This CDR3 is 15 amino acids long. The CDR3 is CASSTDGGIGQPQHF. CDR3 nucleotide sequence: TGCGCCAGCAGCACGGACGGGGGGATAGGGCAGCCCCAGCATTTT.

The chain couples TRBV12-3 or TRBV12-4 to TRBJ1-1, with D unclear. CDR3 length equals 13 residues. The ends were cut back, 6 bases at V and 2 bases at J, with 10 bases in the middle. The CDR3 nucleotides are TGTGCCAGCAGCCTAGACGGTAACACTGAAGCTTTCTTT. Translation: CASSLDGNTEAFF.

The gene calls are TRBV7-8 and TRBJ1-3; a weak D match, TRBD1 (6 bases). CDR3 size: 15 residues. Per germline, CDR1 SGHVS and CDR2 FQNEAQ. V was trimmed by 4 bases and J by 0 bases, leaving 10 bases between them. CDR3 amino acids: CASSSGHYSGNTIYF. CDR3 bases: TGTGCCAGCAGCTCGGGACACTACTCTGGAAACACCATATATTTT.

This chain uses TRBV28 with TRBJ1-5; D is undetermined. CDR1 MDHEN and CDR2 SYDVKM come from the germline V gene. The length of the CDR3 is 14 residues. Trimming pared 8 bases from V and 0 bases from J, leaving 11 bases between. CDR3 protein: CASCWQISNQPQHF. CDR3 bases: TGTGCCAGCTGTTGGCAGATTAGCAATCAGCCCCAGCATTTT.

The CDR3 spells CASSPPGLAGGSEQYF. CDR3 in DNA: TGTGCCAGCTCACCGCCGGGACTAGCGGGAGGGTCCGAGCAGTACTTC. This chain uses TRBV18 with TRBJ2-7, with 16 bases aligning to TRBD2. J lost 6 bases, V lost 3 bases, and 5 bases had no gene match. CDR1 KGHSH and CDR2 LQKENI come from the germline V gene. This CDR3 spans 16 amino acids.

The sample holds one count of this clone. The chain recombines TRBV3-1 (or the pseudogene TRBV3-2) with TRBJ2-7, with TRBD1 as a possible D gene (5 bases). CDR3 length: 14 residues. Deletions cut 4 bases from V and 4 bases from J, with 14 bases between. CDR1 and CDR2 (germline): LGHDT, YNNKEL (reference sequence). The CDR3 loop reads CASSRQTEPYEQYF. DNA of the CDR3: TGTGCCAGCAGCCGGCAGACAGAGCCTTACGAGCAGTACTTC.

This clone was counted a single time. The chain uses TRBV2 and TRBJ2-7; D might be TRBD2 (5 bases). CDR3 length: 13 amino acids. Between the trimmed V and J ends, which lost 0 bases and 6 bases, there was a span of 9 bases. CDR1 is SNHLY and CDR2 is FYNNEI in the germline V gene. CDR3 sequence: CASSEAPGSEQYF. The CDR3 DNA reads as TGTGCCAGCAGTGAAGCTCCGGGATCCGAGCAGTACTTC.